This is a list of T cell receptor beta chains from one sample in a study of blood T cell repertoires in COVID-19. Produced via immunoSEQ multiplex PCR; TCRdb's table is partial and in-frame only. The sample holds 110,000 to 150,000 clones, approximately 84% seen once. Sequenced sample: peripheral blood. These receptors came from a human donor in a cohort sampled during active COVID-19. Both conserved end residues are part of each CDR3. D genes are given only for firm matches. Clone sizes are given selectively: once, few, many, or a class where the clone is expanded.

V,D,J,length,size,DNA,CDR3
TRBV29-1,NA,TRBJ1-1,12,NA,TGCAGCGTTGTTCGGGGGAACACTGAAGCTTTCTTT,CSVVRGNTEAFF
TRBV18,TRBD1,TRBJ1-1,15,NA,TGTGCCAGCTCACCCAGAGGGACAGGGAGCACTGAAGCTTTCTTT,CASSPRGTGSTEAFF
TRBV15,TRBD1,TRBJ2-3,15,NA,TGTGCCACCAGCACCCGACAGGGGCGGGCAGATACGCAGTATTTT,CATSTRQGRADTQYF
TRBV6-5,TRBD1,TRBJ1-2,14,once,TGTGCCAGCACCTGGGGGCAGGGGGTATCAGGCTACACCTTC,CASTWGQGVSGYTF
TRBV28,TRBD1,TRBJ1-3,16,NA,TGTGCCAGCAGTTCGTCCGGGACAGGGTTTCGAAACACCATATATTTT,CASSSSGTGFRNTIYF
TRBV14,NA,TRBJ2-5,13,NA,TGTGCCAGCAGCCAAGTGAGGGGGGAGACCCAGTACTTC,CASSQVRGETQYF
TRBV2,NA,TRBJ1-6,16,NA,TGTGCCAGCAGGCTAGGACGGGACTCCTATAATTCACCCCTCCACTTT,CASRLGRDSYNSPLHF
TRBV18,NA,TRBJ1-1,14,NA,TGTGCCAGCTCACCGGGGGGGGCGCGGACTGAAGCTTTCTTT,CASSPGGARTEAFF
TRBV7-2,TRBD1,TRBJ2-7,14,NA,TGTGCCAGCAGCTTAGGGACAGGTACCTACGAGCAGTACTTC,CASSLGTGTYEQYF
TRBV9,NA,TRBJ2-5,15,NA,TGTGCCAGCAGCGTAGCCGTTCACCCGGGAGAGACCCAGTACTTC,CASSVAVHPGETQYF
TRBV7-9,NA,TRBJ1-3,13,NA,TGTGCCAGCAGCTCAGGGTCCTGGGACACCATATATTTT,CASSSGSWDTIYF
TRBV11-3,NA,TRBJ1-4,14,NA,TGTGCCAGCAGCCAAGGACAGACTAATGAAAAACTGTTTTTT,CASSQGQTNEKLFF
TRBV6-2/TRBV6-3,NA,TRBJ2-5,14,NA,TGTGCCAGCAGTTACTCGAGCCTCCAAGAGACCCAGTACTTC,CASSYSSLQETQYF
TRBV7-9,TRBD1,TRBJ1-6,15,few,TGTGCCAGCAGCCTTGAGGGGGCGGGGAATTCACCCCTCCACTTT,CASSLEGAGNSPLHF
TRBV5-1,NA,TRBJ2-5,14,NA,TGCGCCAGCAGTCTGGAGCAGGGGAGAGAGACCCAGTACTTC,CASSLEQGRETQYF
TRBV19,NA,TRBJ1-2,11,NA,TGTGCCAGTAGTGAGTACTATGGCTACACCTTC,CASSEYYGYTF
TRBV7-2,NA,TRBJ1-1,13,NA,TGTGCCAGCAGTTCGCTGAGAAACACTGAAGCTTTCTTT,CASSSLRNTEAFF
TRBV4-1,TRBD1,TRBJ1-1,15,NA,TGCGCCAGCAGCCCGACAGGGGCTGGGAACACTGAAGCTTTCTTT,CASSPTGAGNTEAFF
TRBV6-6,TRBD2,TRBJ2-3,14,NA,TGTGCCAGCAGCTTTGGGACTAGCGGGGGGCCGCAGTATTTT,CASSFGTSGGPQYF
TRBV5-1,NA,TRBJ1-1,14,once,TGCGCCAGCAGCTTGTGGCAGATGAACACTGAAGCTTTCTTT,CASSLWQMNTEAFF
TRBV11-3,NA,TRBJ1-4,15,NA,TGTGCCAGCAGCTTAGGCCAGGGCTCGGAAGAAAAACTGTTTTTT,CASSLGQGSEEKLFF
TRBV6-5,NA,TRBJ2-2,14,NA,TGTGCCAGCAGAGGAGAAACTAGCACCGGGGAGCTGTTTTTT,CASRGETSTGELFF
TRBV11-2,TRBD2,TRBJ2-1,16,few,TGTGCCAGCAGCTTAGGTCGGGGCGGGAGGAGGAATGAGCAGTTCTTC,CASSLGRGGRRNEQFF
TRBV1,NA,TRBJ2-1,16,NA,TGCACCAGCAGCCAAGGGAGGGCCCCCCTCTACAATGAGCAGTTCTTC,CTSSQGRAPLYNEQFF
TRBV6-2/TRBV6-3,TRBD2,TRBJ2-7,15,NA,TGTGCCAGCAGTTCCAGGGAGCGGGGGTCCTACGAGCAGTACTTC,CASSSRERGSYEQYF
TRBV5-4,TRBD1,TRBJ1-2,14,NA,TGTGCCAGCAGCGCCGGGACAGGAAACTATGGCTACACCTTC,CASSAGTGNYGYTF